This T cell receptor (beta chain) was obtained from a study of blood T cell repertoires in COVID-19. Germline V gene sequence: CDR1 SNHLY, CDR2 FYNNEI. This CDR3 is built from 15 residues. J was trimmed by 3 bases and V by 8 bases; bases with no gene match: 9. TCRdb's copy holds only in-frame clones and misses some; the assay was immunoSEQ multiplex PCR. Found here are approximately 100,000 clones, 85% of them singletons; the top ten hold about 1.8%. This chain uses TRBV2 with TRBJ2-3; 9 bases line up with TRBD2. The clonotype originates from a woman between 65 and 79 years old with active or convalescent COVID-19. The material sequenced was peripheral blood. The CDR3 DNA reads as TGTGCCAGCGGGAGAGCGGGGGGCGCGACAGATACGCAGTATTTT. It codes for CASGRAGGATDTQYF.